This T cell receptor (beta chain) stems from a study of blood T cell repertoires in COVID-19. Study in general: Researchers got acute and convalescent COVID-19 samples from the United States, Italy and Spain.

TCRdb's table, derived via immunoSEQ multiplex PCR, lists solely in-frame clones and lacks some. In the table there are around 260,000 clones, around 87% of which are singletons. The V gene's germline CDR1 is SQVTM and CDR2 ANQGSEA. The CDR3 extends over 16 amino acids. V shed 3 bases, J shed 2 bases, and the junction held 9 bases outside the gene matches. The V gene is TRBV29-1, the J gene TRBJ2-1, with TRBD2 matching 8 bases. The sequence was collected from a woman aged 55 to 70 with COVID-19, enrolled during active disease. Sequencing was carried out using peripheral blood. Written as DNA, the CDR3 is TGCAGCGTTGATAAAAACGGGAGGGCAACCTACAATGAGCAGTTCTTC. Its translation: CSVDKNGRATYNEQFF.